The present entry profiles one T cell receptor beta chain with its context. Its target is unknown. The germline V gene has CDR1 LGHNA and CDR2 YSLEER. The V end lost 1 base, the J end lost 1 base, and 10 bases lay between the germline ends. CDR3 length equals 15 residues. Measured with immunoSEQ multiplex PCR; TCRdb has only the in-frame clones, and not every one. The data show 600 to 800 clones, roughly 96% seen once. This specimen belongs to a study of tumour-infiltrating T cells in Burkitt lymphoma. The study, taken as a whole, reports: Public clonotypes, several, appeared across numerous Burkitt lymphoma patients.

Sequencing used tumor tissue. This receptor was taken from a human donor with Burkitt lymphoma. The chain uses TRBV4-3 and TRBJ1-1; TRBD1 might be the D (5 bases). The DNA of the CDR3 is TGCGCCAGCAGCCAAGTCCGAACAGGGAACACTGAAGCTTTCTTT. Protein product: CASSQVRTGNTEAFF.